What follows are 18 T cell receptor beta chains derived from one specimen sequenced in a study of T cell responses to AZD1222 COVID-19 vaccine. This table comes from immunoSEQ multiplex PCR, and its TCRdb copy is limited to in-frame clones, with some not included. The sample has 90,000 to 110,000 clones, roughly 88% seen once; the top ten hold approximately 15%. This specimen was peripheral blood, taken on day 0 of AZD1222 vaccination. All receptors come from an adult in good health.

This chain joins TRBV30 and TRBJ1-5; 7 bases match TRBD1. Germline CDR1 and CDR2: GTSNPN and SVGIG (reference sequence). There are 13 residues in the CDR3. V lost 2 bases, J lost 5 bases, and 3 bases stayed unmatched. The CDR3 loop is CAWSTGVDQPQHF. CDR3 sequence (DNA): TGTGCCTGGAGTACAGGGGTTGATCAGCCCCAGCATTTT.

This chain connects TRBV7-9 to TRBJ1-1; the match to TRBD1 covers 8 bases. The ends lost 5 bases at V and 6 bases at J; junction bases unmatched: 11. From germline, CDR1 is SEHNR and CDR2 FQNEAQ (reference sequence). The CDR3 has 15 residues. The DNA for the CDR3 is TGTGCCAGCAGCCCGGCAAGAGGACAGGGTGCTGAAGCTTTCTTT. It specifies CASSPARGQGAEAFF.

A remark on this clone: Other DNA sequences in the same sample also yield this CDR3. This rearrangement joins TRBV7-9 to TRBJ1-1; TRBD1 is a possible D gene (6 bases). The CDR3 spans 13 residues. Trimming took 5 bases from V and 1 from J, leaving 8 bases between them. CDR1 SEHNR and CDR2 FQNEAQ come from the germline V gene (reference sequence). CDR3 DNA: TGTGCCAGCAGCCCACAGGGGAACACTGAAGCTTTCTTT. It translates to CASSPQGNTEAFF.

This chain uses TRBV7-6 with TRBJ2-3; 8 bases are shared with TRBD2. The V segment lost 2 bases and the J segment 0 bases; nucleotides outside the gene matches: 10. This CDR3 region has 18 residues. Germline V gene sequence: CDR1 SGHVS, CDR2 FNYEAQ. CDR3 sequence: CASSLRAAGASSTDTQYF. CDR3 DNA: TGTGCCAGCAGCTTACGGGCAGCGGGGGCCTCGAGCACAGATACGCAGTATTTT.

This clone appeared a few times. The chain recombines TRBV7-2 with TRBJ1-1; possibly TRBD1 for D (6 bases). The CDR3 loop spans 14 amino acids. V was trimmed by 4 bases and J by 0 bases, leaving 9 bases between them. CDR1 is SGHTA, CDR2 FQGNSA, per germline. CDR3 loop: CASSWRQVNTEAFF. Here the CDR3 DNA reads TGTGCCAGCAGCTGGAGACAGGTGAACACTGAAGCTTTCTTT.

The genes are TRBV24-1 and TRBJ1-1; D unresolved. The germline gives CDR1 KGHDR, CDR2 SFDVKD. The CDR3 is made up of 14 amino acids. V lost 10 bases, J lost 0 bases, and 14 bases lay in between. The DNA for the CDR3 is TGTGCCACAATGTCCGGGCAGATGAACACTGAAGCTTTCTTT. Residues: CATMSGQMNTEAFF.

The chain combines TRBV9 with TRBJ2-5; TRBD2 aligns across 11 bases. Germline V lookup: CDR1 SGDLS, CDR2 YYNGEE. CDR3 length equals 16 residues. Losses at the gene ends were 3 bases for V and 3 bases for J; bases not matched to a gene: 7. CDR3 residues: CASSAASGGQKETQYF. The CDR3, as DNA: TGTGCCAGCAGCGCCGCTAGCGGGGGGCAGAAAGAGACCCAGTACTTC.

This chain connects TRBV4-3 to TRBJ1-2, with TRBD1 matching 8 bases. The trim removed 0 bases at V and 7 bases at J, leaving 1 base unmatched. The germline V gene encodes CDR1 LGHNA and CDR2 YSLEER. The CDR3 has 13 residues. The CDR3 DNA sequence: TGCGCCAGCAGCCAAGATACAGGGGGTGGCTACACCTTC. Translation: CASSQDTGGGYTF.

This sequence joins TRBV28 and TRBJ2-7; D is unclear. V lost 6 bases to trimming and J lost 3 bases, with 15 bases between them. CDR3 length: 14 amino acids. Germline loops: CDR1 MDHEN, CDR2 SYDVKM. The CDR3 DNA reads as TGTGCCAGCAGGCAAACGGGTCCCGGCTACGAGCAGTACTTC. Translated, it gives CASRQTGPGYEQYF.

The chain recombines TRBV11-2 with TRBJ2-2, with TRBD2 as a possible D gene (6 bases). Trimming stripped 5 bases from V and 5 bases from J, with 15 bases between. This CDR3 is built from 15 residues. Germline CDR1 and CDR2: SGHAT and FQNNGV. The CDR3 DNA reads TGTGCCAGCAGCCGGTCCTTTGGGGGGACCGGGGAGCTGTTTTTT. This encodes CASSRSFGGTGELFF.

This chain links TRBV27 with TRBJ1-1; no reliable D call. V was clipped by 6 bases and J by 1 base, with 12 bases between them. The germline gives CDR1 MNHEY, CDR2 SMNVEV (reference sequence). The CDR3 spans 14 residues. CDR3 in DNA: TGTGCCAGCAGAAGACAAGGAGGGAACACTGAAGCTTTCTTT. Protein product: CASRRQGGNTEAFF.

The V call is TRBV29-1, the J call TRBJ1-2; 8 nucleotides match TRBD1. The length of the CDR3 is 14 residues. The V segment lost 3 bases and the J segment 7 bases; nucleotides outside the gene matches: 10. Germline V CDR1 and CDR2: SQVTM, ANQGSEA. The CDR3 region is CSVESGQGVVGYTF. CDR3 in DNA: TGCAGCGTTGAGAGCGGACAGGGAGTAGTTGGCTACACCTTC.

V and J are TRBV27 and TRBJ1-2, with a possible D match to TRBD1 (6 bases). CDR1 and CDR2 from the germline V gene are MNHEY and SMNVEV (reference sequence). This CDR3 has 14 amino acids. Trimming left V 6 bases short and J 5 bases short, with 16 bases between. The CDR3 nucleotides read TGTGCCAGCAGGGACACAGGGTCCCCTTATGGCTACACCTTC. Translating gives CASRDTGSPYGYTF.

Only a few counts were recorded for this clone. The V and J genes are TRBV6-1 and TRBJ1-5; D may be TRBD1 (5 bases). Trimming cost V 2 bases and J 5 bases, with 16 bases left between them. The germline gives CDR1 MNHNS, CDR2 SASEGT. The CDR3 length is 16 residues. The CDR3 sequence is CASSEPGLRLDQPQHF. The DNA for the CDR3 is TGTGCCAGCAGTGAACCGGGACTTAGGCTAGATCAGCCCCAGCATTTT.

The chain joins TRBV19 to TRBJ2-3; D is perhaps TRBD1 or TRBD2 (5 bases each). The CDR3 contains 17 residues. V dropped 3 bases and J dropped 1 base, with 17 bases sitting between them. Germline CDR1 reads LNHDA; CDR2 reads SQIVND (reference sequence). CDR3 loop: CASSIGAGTLGTDTQYF. The CDR3 nucleotides are TGTGCCAGTAGTATTGGGGCCGGGACCCTTGGCACAGATACGCAGTATTTT. Full variable domain (outside the CDR3, taken from reference TRBV19 and TRBJ2-3): DGGITQSPKYLFRKEGQNVTLSCEQNLNHDAMYWYRQDPGQGLRLIYYSQIVNDFQKGDIAEGYSVSREKKESFPLTVTSAQKNPTAFYLCASSIGAGTLGTDTQYFGPGTRLTVL.

This clone was seen repeatedly, ten times or more. This chain's CDR3 is CASQRAGPGNTIYF. In nucleotides, the CDR3 is TGTGCCAGCCAAAGGGCAGGGCCTGGAAACACCATATATTTT. The rearrangement uses TRBV4-2 and TRBJ1-3, with D possibly matching TRBD1 (5 bases). Germline CDR1 is LGHNA and CDR2 is YNFKEQ. The germline V and J ends were trimmed by 8 bases and 2 bases, with 13 bases remaining between them. The CDR3 sequence is 14 residues long.

The V gene is TRBV7-8, the J gene TRBJ2-2, with TRBD1 matching 7 bases. Germline V gene lookup returns CDR1 SGHVS and CDR2 FQNEAQ. The CDR3 contains 14 residues. V was pared by 5 bases and J by 1 base, with 1 base of the junction left unmatched. DNA for the CDR3: TGTGCCAGCAGCGGGACAGAGAACACCGGGGAGCTGTTTTTT. This codes for CASSGTENTGELFF.

The rearrangement joins TRBV30 to TRBJ1-6; 9 nucleotides line up with TRBD1. CDR1 and CDR2 from the germline V gene are GTSNPN and SVGIG (reference sequence). This CDR3 region has 17 residues. V was pared by 4 bases and J by 7 bases, with 14 bases of the junction left unmatched. DNA of the CDR3: TGTGCCTGGATACCGAAGACCGGGACAGGGAGCAATTCACCCCTCCACTTT. Protein: CAWIPKTGTGSNSPLHF.